These 22 T cell receptor beta chains originate from one sample sequenced in a study of multiple sclerosis patients with progressive multifocal leukoencephalopathy. The time point: time of PML onset. This table comes from immunoSEQ multiplex PCR, and its TCRdb copy is limited to in-frame clones, with some not included. This table holds 30,000 or so clones, over 80% found once. The material sequenced was PBMCs, taken from a patient treated with natalizumab. These receptor sequences come from a woman aged 40 to 55 with progressive multifocal leukoencephalopathy.

The CDR3 region is CASSAPGALQETQYF. Written as DNA, the CDR3 is TGTGCCAGCAGCGCCCCAGGGGCACTACAAGAGACCCAGTACTTC. This chain joins TRBV5-4 and TRBJ2-5, with D possibly TRBD1 on 6 matching bases. The CDR3 totals 15 residues. V gave up 4 bases and J gave up 2 bases, with 15 bases separating them. The germline V gene has CDR1 SGHNT and CDR2 YYREEE (reference sequence).

The V gene is TRBV4-3, the J gene TRBJ2-1; weak D call: TRBD2 (5 bases). This CDR3 is 12 amino acids long. The V and J ends lost 4 bases and 14 bases respectively, with 15 bases between them. Germline CDR1 reads LGHNA; CDR2 reads YSLEER. The CDR3: CASSLRWEREFF. CDR3 sequence (DNA): TGCGCCAGCAGCCTGAGGTGGGAGAGGGAGTTCTTC.

The chain uses TRBV30 and TRBJ2-3, with D uncertain. This CDR3 comprises 14 residues. With 2 bases removed from V and 2 bases from J, the gap between germline ends came to 11 bases. Germline V gene sequence: CDR1 GTSNPN, CDR2 SVGIG (reference sequence). The CDR3 DNA is TGTGCCTGGAGTAACGTGGTTTTCACAGATACGCAGTATTTT. Translation gives CAWSNVVFTDTQYF.

A word on this clone: The sample contains more than one DNA sequence encoding this CDR3. The genes are TRBV5-1 and TRBJ2-2; 12 bases align to TRBD2. The CDR3 extends over 16 amino acids. J lost 3 bases, V lost 3 bases, and 3 bases had no gene match. From germline, CDR1 is SGHRS and CDR2 YFSETQ. The CDR3 loop is CASSSLAGGYTGELFF. As DNA, the CDR3 is TGCGCCAGCAGCTCTCTAGCGGGGGGGTACACCGGGGAGCTGTTTTTT.

The chain recombines TRBV6-6 with TRBJ1-1; tentatively, D is TRBD1 (5 bases). Trimming removed 0 bases at V and 6 bases at J, with 8 bases between. The germline V gene encodes CDR1 MNHNY and CDR2 SVGAGI (reference sequence). This CDR3 has 13 amino acids. The CDR3 nucleotides read TGTGCCAGCAGTTACTCTAGCAGGGCTGAAGCTTTCTTT. Amino acid sequence: CASSYSSRAEAFF.

The genes are TRBV6-5 and TRBJ1-2; D remains unclear. CDR3 length: 13 amino acids. Germline CDR1 and CDR2: MNHEY and SVGAGI. The ends were cut back, 4 bases at V and 5 bases at J, with 11 bases in the middle. The CDR3 nucleotides are TGTGCCAGCAGTTCCCCTCCCTTTTATGGCTACACCTTC. Its translation: CASSSPPFYGYTF.

Only a few counts were recorded for this clone. The V call is TRBV18, the J call TRBJ1-1, with 7 bases lining up with TRBD1. CDR3 length: 12 amino acids. J was trimmed by 8 bases and V by 3 bases; bases with no gene match: 3. CDR1 is KGHSH, CDR2 LQKENI, per germline. CDR3 residues: CASSPLTGEAFF. CDR3 nucleotides: TGTGCCAGCTCACCCCTGACAGGGGAAGCTTTCTTT.

The chain links TRBV6-6 to TRBJ2-5; the D gene is possibly TRBD2 (6 bases). TRBJ2-7 explains the end of the DNA better; the J call may be wrong. In germline, CDR1 is MNHNY, CDR2 SVGAGI (reference sequence). The CDR3 spans 15 residues. CDR3 region: CASSHGTPELYEQYF. CDR3 DNA: TGTGCCAGCAGTCACGGGACTCCAGAATTATACGAGCAGTACTTC.

The J gene is TRBJ2-1, the V gene TRBV7-3; TRBD2 matches 12 bases. CDR3 length: 15 amino acids. V lost 4 bases and J lost 5; bases outside the gene matches: 3. Per germline, CDR1 SGHTA and CDR2 FQGTGA. The CDR3 sequence is CASSSGLAGHNEQFF. The CDR3 DNA follows: TGTGCCAGCAGCTCGGGACTAGCGGGCCACAATGAGCAGTTCTTC.

The V call is TRBV30, the J call TRBJ2-3; 8 nucleotides align to TRBD2. The CDR3 is 17 amino acids. The J segment lost 2 bases and the V segment lost 5 bases, leaving 15 bases of the junction unmatched. Looked up from germline, CDR1 is GTSNPN and CDR2 is SVGIG (reference sequence). CDR3 DNA: TGTGCCTGGGCGCGTACTAGCGGCGTCGAGAACACAGATACGCAGTATTTT. Protein product: CAWARTSGVENTDTQYF.

The chain recombines TRBV28 with TRBJ2-2; no clear D gene. Per the germline V gene, CDR1 is MDHEN and CDR2 is SYDVKM. Trimming left V 2 bases short and J 5 bases short, with 9 bases between. The CDR3 consists of 14 residues. DNA of the CDR3: TGTGCCAGCAGTTTAAGCCCATTGACCGGGGAGCTGTTTTTT. Protein product: CASSLSPLTGELFF.

V is TRBV4-3 and J is TRBJ2-3; 9 nucleotides line up with TRBD1. The CDR3 runs to 17 residues. The germline V gene encodes CDR1 LGHNA and CDR2 YSLEER. V lost 0 bases, J lost 6 bases, and 10 bases stayed unmatched. Here the CDR3 reads CASSQDRHRGRRDTQYF. CDR3 sequence (DNA): TGCGCCAGCAGCCAAGACCGACACAGGGGGCGTAGGGATACGCAGTATTTT.

The CDR3 protein is CASSQEPGTSGGAYNEQFF. CDR3 in DNA: TGTGCCAGCAGCCAAGAACCCGGGACTAGCGGGGGGGCATACAATGAGCAGTTCTTC. The chain combines TRBV4-2 with TRBJ2-1, with TRBD2 matching over 16 bases. J gave up 4 bases and V 0 bases, and 6 bases lay outside the gene matches. This CDR3 region has 19 residues. CDR1 is LGHNA and CDR2 is YNFKEQ in the germline V gene.

This rearrangement joins TRBV5-1 to TRBJ1-5; D is uncertain. There are 13 residues in the CDR3. Trimming shortened V by 6 bases and J by 4 bases, and 11 bases separated the two germline ends. CDR1 and CDR2 (germline): SGHRS, YFSETQ. The CDR3 bases are TGCGCCAGCAAGGAAGGGCCGAATCAGCCCCAGCATTTT. Its protein product is CASKEGPNQPQHF.

V is TRBV18 and J is TRBJ1-1, with D possibly being TRBD1 (5 bases). The CDR3 sequence is 16 residues long. V lost 0 bases, J lost 4 bases, and 15 bases lay in between. Germline V gives CDR1 KGHSH, CDR2 LQKENI. The CDR3: CASSPPGRGGGTEAFF. The CDR3 DNA reads as TGTGCCAGCTCACCACCGGGTAGGGGCGGTGGCACTGAAGCTTTCTTT.

This clone was seen once. V is TRBV23-1 and J is TRBJ2-6; D is perhaps TRBD2 (5 bases). TRBV23-1 is designated an ORF whose function remains uncertain. The V and J ends lost 3 bases and 4 bases respectively, with 10 bases between them. The CDR3 consists of 15 residues. The CDR3 DNA follows: TGCGCCAGCAGTCAGGGAGCCGCCGGGGCCAACGTCCTGACTTTC. It codes for CASSQGAAGANVLTF.

The V gene is TRBV18, the J gene TRBJ2-5, with 7 positions matching TRBD1. CDR3 length equals 16 residues. The V gene's germline CDR1 is KGHSH and CDR2 LQKENI. The V and J ends lost 5 bases and 6 bases, in that order; junction bases with no gene match: 15. The DNA of the CDR3 is TGTGCCAGCTCATTAGAGGGGACAGTGAACGGGAAGACCCAGTACTTC. This sequence encodes CASSLEGTVNGKTQYF.

The CDR3 spells CASSVKSQTEQYF. CDR3 in DNA: TGTGCCAGCAGCGTCAAATCTCAGACAGAGCAGTACTTC. V and J are TRBV7-9 and TRBJ2-7, with unresolved D. Trimming pared 5 bases from V and 7 bases from J, leaving 15 bases between. There are 13 residues in the CDR3. CDR1 and CDR2 from the germline V gene are SEHNR and FQNEAQ (reference sequence). The full variable domain, its missing parts supplied by reference TRBV7-9 and TRBJ2-7, is DTGVSQNPRHKITKRGQNVTFRCDPISEHNRLYWYRQTLGQGPEFLTYFQNEAQLEKSRLLSDRFSAERPKGSFSTLEIQRTEQGDSAMYLCASSVKSQTEQYFGPGTRLTVT.

Concerning this clone itself: An end of the junction differs from the germline gene, which may be a read error. The rearrangement links TRBV7-2 to TRBJ2-7; D is ambiguous. This CDR3 has 12 residues. The germline gives CDR1 SGHTA, CDR2 FQGNSA. CDR3 sequence: CASSFSSSEQYF. The CDR3 DNA reads TGTGCCAGCAGCTTCTCCTCCTCCGAGCAGTACTTC.

CDR3 sequence (DNA): TGTGCCAGCAGCGCGGCGGGGGTTGAAAGCTACACCTTC. It specifies CASSAAGVESYTF. The chain joins TRBV28 to TRBJ1-2; the D gene is possibly TRBD1 (5 bases). Germline values: CDR1 MDHEN, CDR2 SYDVKM. Trimming stripped 6 bases from V and 9 bases from J, with 17 bases between. The CDR3 spans 13 residues.

This clone was seen a handful of times. The V gene is TRBV28, the J gene TRBJ1-5; D remains ambiguous. Trimming removed 3 bases from V and 2 bases from J, with 8 bases in between. The CDR3 spans 14 residues. Looked up from germline, CDR1 is MDHEN and CDR2 is SYDVKM. The CDR3 spells CASSLDFGNQPQHF. The DNA for the CDR3 is TGTGCCAGCAGTTTGGATTTTGGCAATCAGCCCCAGCATTTT.

The chain has TRBV4-1 and TRBJ2-4, with TRBD1 matching over 7 bases. Germline assignment: CDR1 MGHRA and CDR2 YSYEKL. CDR3 length: 15 amino acids. J gave up 6 bases and V 4 bases, and 9 bases lay outside the gene matches. The CDR3 DNA is TGCGCCAGCAGCCCATATACAGGGGAAGGAAACATTCAGTACTTC. This translates into CASSPYTGEGNIQYF.